This T cell receptor beta chain appears in the sequencing data of a study of post-analysis software for immune sequencing data (dated by TCRdb to between 2015 and 2017). In terms of the full investigation: Relapsing-remitting, secondary progressive and progressive-relapsing multiple sclerosis were recorded as disease courses, and subtype annotation was lacking for some patients. The patient repertoires were compared against some twelve previously published healthy control repertoires obtained from donors aged roughly 6 to 28 years. A subset of samples was prepared in parallel using single-end sample barcoding, then pooled and co-amplified after Illumina adapter ligation. Study-wide findings and limitations: The multiple sclerosis patient group was slightly younger than the control group. Four to six TRBV segments, including TRBV5-6, TRBV5-1 and TRBV20-1, were significantly more frequent in patients than controls. Compared with controls, multiple sclerosis patients had significantly lower normalized Chao1 diversity, a finding suggesting substantial peripheral T-cell clonal expansion. Direct clustering with F measure revealed strong co-clustering of samples prepared in the same batch, which led to a batch-effect correction.

The method was PCR. TCRdb names Illumina HiSeq 2500 as the instrument used. Unique molecular identifiers were incorporated into TCR beta cDNA libraries to reduce PCR and sequencing biases. Per 1 to 10 million input T cells, 500,000 or so cDNA molecules were obtained, such that each molecule approximated one T cell. The same protocol used for the earlier healthy control dataset was applied to prepare and sequence the patient libraries. Samples belonging to the same batch were prepared together, multiplexed and sequenced on a shared HiSeq lane. Processing in the source paper ran as follows. MIGEC was used to process the raw barcoded reads, and molecular identifier groups with only a single read were discarded before consensus assembly and CDR3 extraction. VDJtools was used for post-analysis of the clonotype tables, and diversity was normalized by down-sampling every dataset to the size of the smallest sample. To correct batch-related cross-sample contamination, repertoire overlap clustering matched CDR3 amino acid sequences but not nucleotide sequences. In-frame beta chains were kept once TCRdb had trimmed the public reads at Q25 with fastp and called clones with MiXCR. Every entry covers one CDR3 protein and lists the most common genes and DNA from its rows. TCRdb, rather than the study authors, made the V and J calls. The sample table contains around 260,000 distinct CDR3 sequences; only one count was recorded for 36% of them. The biggest ten clones account for around 4.8% of the sample.

To demonstrate the VDJtools post-analysis software, TCR beta repertoires were profiled from the peripheral blood of more than ten young patients with multiple sclerosis. Multiple sclerosis patients were children and adolescents aged about 6 to 17 years. On this clonotype itself: Its antigen is unknown. No much larger clone is present one base from it, and per-base qualities are unavailable.

The CDR3, cysteine through phenylalanine, is 15 amino acids long. Just the 45-base CDR3 DNA is kept, in frame starting at base 1. Relative to germline, V is 2 bases shorter and J is 7 bases shorter, with 18 bases between their ends. In the germline V gene, CDR1 corresponds to SGHTA and CDR2 to FQGNSA. Here the chain combines TRBV7-2 and TRBJ2-7; the D segment is perhaps TRBD1 or TRBD2, each sharing 6 matched bases. Material: blood. This receptor was taken from a girl between 10 and 17 years old with multiple sclerosis. The CDR3 corresponds to CASSLTLSGGGEQYF. The nucleotide sequence is TGTGCCAGCAGCTTAACACTAAGCGGAGGGGGAGAGCAGTACTTC.